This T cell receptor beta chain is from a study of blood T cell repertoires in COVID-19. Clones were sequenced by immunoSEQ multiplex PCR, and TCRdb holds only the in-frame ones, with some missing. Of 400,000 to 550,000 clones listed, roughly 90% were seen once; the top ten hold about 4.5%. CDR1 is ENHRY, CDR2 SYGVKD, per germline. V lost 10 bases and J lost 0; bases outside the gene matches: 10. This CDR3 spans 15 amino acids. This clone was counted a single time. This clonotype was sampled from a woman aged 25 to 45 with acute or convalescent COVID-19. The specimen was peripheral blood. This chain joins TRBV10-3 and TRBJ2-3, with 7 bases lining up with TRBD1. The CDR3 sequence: CATNGRQGSTDTQYF. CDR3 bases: TGTGCCACAAACGGTCGACAGGGAAGCACAGATACGCAGTATTTT.